The entry below describes one TCR beta chain. This entry comes from a study of blood T cell repertoires in COVID-19. The CDR3 length is 14 residues. The junction had 1 base not matched to a gene; V was cut back by 1 base and J by 4 bases. Germline values: CDR1 SGHVS, CDR2 FNYEAQ. Assay: immunoSEQ multiplex PCR; the TCRdb copy retains only in-frame clones and omits some. The data hold hundreds of thousands of clones, with more than 75% observed a single time. Sequencing was performed on peripheral blood. The receptor's source is a woman aged 40 to 50 who had recovered from COVID-19. This chain uses TRBV7-6 with TRBJ2-5; 9 nucleotides align to TRBD1. CDR3 region: CASSLEGQGETQYF. As DNA, the CDR3 is TGTGCCAGCAGCTTAGAGGGACAGGGAGAGACCCAGTACTTC.